These T cell receptor beta chains were read from a single sample in a study of blood T cell repertoires in COVID-19. Method: immunoSEQ multiplex PCR; TCRdb's copy keeps in-frame clones and lacks some. The sample includes about 300,000 clones, 86% of them seen just once. The sample comprised PBMCs or T cells enriched from blood (not recorded which). The receptors come from a man aged 30 to 39 who had recovered from COVID-19. Each CDR3 is given with its conserved first and last residue. The order of the fields is J gene, V gene, CDR3 length, CDR3 protein.

>TRBJ2-5|TRBV18|15
CASSPPGPRGETQYF
>TRBJ1-1|TRBV6-5|13
CASSPGDNTEAFF
>TRBJ1-4|TRBV19|18
CASTRVGQGLVSIRKLFF
>TRBJ2-3|TRBV5-1|16
CASSFRTSGRGDTQYF
>TRBJ2-1|TRBV28|15
CASSPSGQGYSEQFF
>TRBJ2-5|TRBV2|16
CASSRRTGGAQETQYF
>TRBJ2-3|TRBV10-2|16
CASSDLGGPSTDTQYF
>TRBJ1-5|TRBV7-9|13
CASSRGNNQPQHF
>TRBJ1-2|TRBV28|18
CASSSPGTGGLYIYGYTF
>TRBJ1-1|TRBV9|15
CASSVGSGLDTEAFF
>TRBJ2-5|TRBV7-9|19
CASSPLASSGRGFSETQYF
>TRBJ1-1|TRBV27|17
CASSLLQGHYSNTEAFF
>TRBJ1-1|TRBV18|15
CASSPQPGSNTEAFF
>TRBJ2-7|TRBV11-2|16
CASSLGAGGLPYEQYF
>TRBJ1-2|TRBV15|14
CATSQAGVNYGYTF
>TRBJ1-2|TRBV5-4|16
CASSLFSGTGVYGYTF
>TRBJ2-3|TRBV30|14
CACLQGFTTDTQYF
>TRBJ1-5|TRBV6-5|11
CASKGVQPQHF
>TRBJ2-5|TRBV5-6|15
CASSLQDRVQETQYF
>TRBJ2-2|TRBV5-1|15
CASKDSGGITGELFF
>TRBJ1-2|TRBV27|15
CASSQSGLFNYGYTF
>TRBJ2-3|TRBV11-2|14
CASSRGFSTDTQYF
>TRBJ2-7|TRBV5-1|13
CASSLGPAYEQYF
>TRBJ2-1|TRBV10-1|18
CASSEASGGPTLYNEQFF
>TRBJ2-5|TRBV5-1|14
CASSATSGKETQYF
>TRBJ1-1|TRBV5-1|13
CASSSGTGAVRIF
>TRBJ1-2|TRBV19|15
CASSTTDRRDYGYTF
>TRBJ2-1|TRBV19|16
CASSPLVAGGSNEQFF
>TRBJ2-7|TRBV18|13
CASSPGPGYEQYF
>TRBJ2-7|TRBV19|14
CASSRASGPYEQYF
>TRBJ2-3|TRBV7-8|16
CASSPILAGKSDTQYF
>TRBJ1-1|TRBV5-4|13
CASSLVGSTEAFF
>TRBJ2-7|TRBV2|15
CASSEVGLAGYEQYF
>TRBJ1-4|TRBV29-1|15
CSVELRGGWNEKLFF
>TRBJ2-2|TRBV4-1|16
CASSTGGVSRTGELFF
>TRBJ2-7|TRBV11-2|13
CASSFRLAYEQYF
>TRBJ1-2|TRBV20-1|10
CSARRGGYTF
>TRBJ1-1|TRBV28|12
CASSPSGLVAFF
>TRBJ1-1|TRBV12-3/TRBV12-4|13
CASSLTGDLEAFF
>TRBJ2-5|TRBV18|13
CASSPGTGETQYF
>TRBJ2-7|TRBV11-2|20
CASSLDRGFPPAGQRYEQYF
>TRBJ1-4|TRBV24-1|19
CATSDLSAGTPRFNEKLFF
>TRBJ2-7|TRBV5-1|17
CASALAGDHRLSYEQYF
>TRBJ2-7|TRBV18|14
CASSPGTEFYEQYF
>TRBJ1-1|TRBV7-8|15
CASSHHREWNTEAFF
>TRBJ2-5|TRBV5-1|15
CASTLTGILQETQYF
>TRBJ1-6|TRBV20-1|15
CSASTTGGAGSPLHF
>TRBJ1-3|TRBV9|16
CASSVATAESGNTIYF
>TRBJ1-2|TRBV11-2|15
CASSSTSSTNYGYTF
>TRBJ1-4|TRBV2|14
CASSPDRRAEKLFF
>TRBJ2-1|TRBV29-1|12
CSVGIRRGEQFF
>TRBJ2-2|TRBV9|12
CASGRSTGELFF
>TRBJ2-7|TRBV9|15
CASSAEDSRYYEQYF